Listed here is a single T cell receptor (beta chain). The data are from a study of T-cell reconstitution after alpha-beta-depleted transplantation in children. It was with unique molecular identifiers that the TCRbeta library was prepared. TCRdb recomputed calls from the PCR reads with MiXCR, one row per CDR3 protein. The data show 600,000 to 700,000 distinct CDR3 sequences, with roughly 17% seen just once and 0.8% to 1.1% held by the top ten. Trimming stripped 6 bases from V and 6 bases from J, with 8 bases between. This CDR3 is built from 12 residues. Germline assignment: CDR1 SGHTA and CDR2 FQGNSA.

The source was PBMCs from the stem cell graft donor, collected from the stem cell graft. The chain links TRBV7-2 to TRBJ2-2, with D perhaps TRBD2 (5 bases). The clonotype was recovered from a human donor who donated a stem cell graft to a child with acute myeloid leukemia. In nucleotides, the CDR3 is TGTGCCAGCAGTCGACTACCCGGGGAGCTGTTTTTT. It translates to CASSRLPGELFF.